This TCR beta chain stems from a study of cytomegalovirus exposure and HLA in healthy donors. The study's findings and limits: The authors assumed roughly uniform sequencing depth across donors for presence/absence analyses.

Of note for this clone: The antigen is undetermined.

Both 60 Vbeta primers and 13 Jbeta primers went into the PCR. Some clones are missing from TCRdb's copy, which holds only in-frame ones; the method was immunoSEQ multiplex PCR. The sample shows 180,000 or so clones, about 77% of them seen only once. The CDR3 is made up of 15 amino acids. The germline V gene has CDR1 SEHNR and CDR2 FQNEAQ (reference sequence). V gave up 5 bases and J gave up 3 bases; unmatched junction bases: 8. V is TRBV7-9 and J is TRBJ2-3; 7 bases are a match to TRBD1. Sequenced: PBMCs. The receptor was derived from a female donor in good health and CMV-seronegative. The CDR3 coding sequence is TGTGCCAGCAGCCCGCGCCTACAGGGGACAGATACGCAGTATTTT. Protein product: CASSPRLQGTDTQYF.